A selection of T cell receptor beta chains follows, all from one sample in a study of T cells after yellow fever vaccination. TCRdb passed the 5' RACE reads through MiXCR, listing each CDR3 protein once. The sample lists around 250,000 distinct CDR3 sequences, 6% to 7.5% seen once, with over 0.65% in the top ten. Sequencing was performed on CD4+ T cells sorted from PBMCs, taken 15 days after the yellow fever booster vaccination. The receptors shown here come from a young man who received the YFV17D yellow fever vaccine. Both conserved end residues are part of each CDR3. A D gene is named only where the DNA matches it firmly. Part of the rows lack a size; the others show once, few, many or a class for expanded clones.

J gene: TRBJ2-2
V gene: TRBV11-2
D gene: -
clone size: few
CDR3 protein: CASSIRGELFF
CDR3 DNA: TGTGCCAGCAGCATCAGAGGGGAGCTGTTTTTT

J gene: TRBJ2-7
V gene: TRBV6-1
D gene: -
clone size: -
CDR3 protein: CASSPRPGHGPYEQYF
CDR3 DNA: TGTGCCAGCAGTCCGCGACCGGGACATGGGCCCTACGAGCAGTACTTC

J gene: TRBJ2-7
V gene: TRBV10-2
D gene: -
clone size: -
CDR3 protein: CASSRTGSEQYF
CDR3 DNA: TGCGCCAGCAGTCGAACAGGGTCCGAGCAGTACTTC

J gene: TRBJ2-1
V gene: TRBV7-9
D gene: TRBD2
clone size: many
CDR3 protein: CASRAGRLYYNEQFF
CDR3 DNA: TGTGCCAGCAGAGCGGGACGGTTATACTACAATGAGCAGTTCTTC

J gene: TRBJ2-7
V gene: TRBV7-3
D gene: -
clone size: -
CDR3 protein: CASSLGGRDYEQYF
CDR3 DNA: TGTGCCAGCAGCTTAGGGGGGCGAGACTACGAGCAGTACTTC

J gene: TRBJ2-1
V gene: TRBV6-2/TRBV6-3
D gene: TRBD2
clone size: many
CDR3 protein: CASSYFGTSPSPGFF
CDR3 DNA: TGTGCCAGCAGTTACTTTGGGACTAGCCCCTCGCCTGGGTTCTTC

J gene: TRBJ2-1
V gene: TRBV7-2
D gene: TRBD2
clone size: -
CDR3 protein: CASSLVAGGAGEQFF
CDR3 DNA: TGTGCCAGCAGCCTGGTAGCGGGAGGGGCGGGGGAGCAGTTCTTC

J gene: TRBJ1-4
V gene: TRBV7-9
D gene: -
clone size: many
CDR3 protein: CAGSLDPAEKLFF
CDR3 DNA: TGTGCCGGCAGCTTAGATCCGGCGGAAAAACTGTTTTTT

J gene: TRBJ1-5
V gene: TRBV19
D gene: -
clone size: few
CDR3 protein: CASSRGDSNQPQHF
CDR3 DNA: TGTGCCAGTAGTCGCGGAGATAGCAATCAGCCCCAGCATTTT

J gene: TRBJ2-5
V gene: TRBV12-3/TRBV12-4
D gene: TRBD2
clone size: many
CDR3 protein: CATRGTRLAQETQYF
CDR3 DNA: TGTGCCACTCGCGGGACCCGACTAGCGCAAGAGACCCAGTACTTC

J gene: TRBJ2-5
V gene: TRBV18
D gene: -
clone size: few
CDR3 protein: CASSPLGGIQETQYF
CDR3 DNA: TGTGCCAGCTCACCATTGGGCGGGATACAAGAGACCCAGTACTTC

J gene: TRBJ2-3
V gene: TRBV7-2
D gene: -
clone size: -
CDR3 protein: CACTLRGGAADTQYF
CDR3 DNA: TGTGCCTGCACCCTCCGGGGTGGAGCGGCAGATACGCAGTATTTT

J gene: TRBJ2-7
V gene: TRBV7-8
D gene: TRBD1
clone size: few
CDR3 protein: CASSYRGGFEQYF
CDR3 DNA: TGTGCCAGCTCCTACAGGGGCGGTTTCGAGCAGTACTTC

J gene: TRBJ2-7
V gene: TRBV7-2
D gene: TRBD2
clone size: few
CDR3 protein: CASSLSSSGAYEQYF
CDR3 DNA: TGTGCCAGCAGCTTATCATCTAGCGGGGCCTACGAGCAGTACTTC

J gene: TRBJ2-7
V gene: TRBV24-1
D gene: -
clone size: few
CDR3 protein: CATSDLNEQYF
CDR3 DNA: TGTGCCACCAGTGATTTGAACGAGCAGTACTTC

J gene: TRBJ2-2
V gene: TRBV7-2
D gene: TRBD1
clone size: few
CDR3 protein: CASSRGTGNTGELFF
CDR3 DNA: TGTGCCAGCAGCCGCGGGACAGGGAACACCGGGGAGCTGTTTTTT

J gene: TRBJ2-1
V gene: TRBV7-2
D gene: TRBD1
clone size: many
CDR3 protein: CASRDSKGYNEQFF
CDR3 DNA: TGTGCCAGCCGGGACAGTAAGGGCTACAATGAGCAGTTCTTC

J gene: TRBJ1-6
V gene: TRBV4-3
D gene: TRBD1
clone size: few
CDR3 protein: CASSQEDRVSPLHF
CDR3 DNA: TGCGCCAGCAGCCAAGAGGACAGGGTCTCACCCCTCCACTTT

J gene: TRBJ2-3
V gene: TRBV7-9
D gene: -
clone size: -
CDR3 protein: CASTPPSDTQYF
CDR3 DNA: TGTGCCAGCACCCCCCCATCAGATACGCAGTATTTT

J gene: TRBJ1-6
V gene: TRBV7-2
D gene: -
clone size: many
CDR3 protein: CASSLARGSQPLHF
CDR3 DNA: TGTGCCAGCAGCTTAGCCAGGGGTTCTCAACCCCTCCACTTT

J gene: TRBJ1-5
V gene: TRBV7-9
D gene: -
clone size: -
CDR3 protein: CASSSANQPQHF
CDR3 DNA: TGTGCCAGCAGCTCTGCCAATCAGCCCCAGCATTTT

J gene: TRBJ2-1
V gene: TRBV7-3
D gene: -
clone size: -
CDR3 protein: CASSLHLEVAGEQFF
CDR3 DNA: TGTGCCAGCAGCTTACATCTAGAGGTGGCGGGTGAGCAGTTCTTC

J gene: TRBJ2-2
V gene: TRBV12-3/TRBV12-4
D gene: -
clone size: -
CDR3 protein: CASSRPGANTGELFF
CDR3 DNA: TGTGCCAGCAGCCGACCGGGGGCGAACACCGGGGAGCTGTTTTTT

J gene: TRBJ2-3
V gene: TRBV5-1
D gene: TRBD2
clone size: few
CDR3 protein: CASSLRLAGEDTQYF
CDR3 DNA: TGCGCCAGCAGCTTGCGGCTAGCGGGAGAGGATACGCAGTATTTT

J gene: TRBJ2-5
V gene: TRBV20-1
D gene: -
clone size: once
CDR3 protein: CCASQTLEGETQYF
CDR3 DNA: TGCTGTGCTAGCCAGACTCTGGAGGGGGAGACCCAGTACTTC

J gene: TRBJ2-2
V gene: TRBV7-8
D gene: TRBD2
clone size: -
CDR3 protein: CASSPWTSGRPGELFF
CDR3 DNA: TGTGCCAGCAGCCCGTGGACTAGCGGGAGGCCCGGGGAGCTGTTTTTT

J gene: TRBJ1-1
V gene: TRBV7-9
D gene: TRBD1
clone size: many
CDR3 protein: CASSSGQGTEAFF
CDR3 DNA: TGTGCCAGCAGCTCGGGACAGGGGACGGAAGCTTTCTTT

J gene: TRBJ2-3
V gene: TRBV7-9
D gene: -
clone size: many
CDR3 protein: CASSLTTLKTDTQYF
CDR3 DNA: TGTGCCAGCAGCCTAACGACCCTCAAAACAGATACGCAGTATTTT

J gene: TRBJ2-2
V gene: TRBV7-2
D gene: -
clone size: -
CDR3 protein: CACSPGPSATNTGELFF
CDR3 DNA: TGTGCCTGCAGCCCCGGGCCTAGCGCCACGAACACCGGGGAGCTGTTTTTT

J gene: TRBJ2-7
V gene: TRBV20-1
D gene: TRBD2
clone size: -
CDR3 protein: CSGPGLASIEQYF
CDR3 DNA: TGCAGTGGTCCGGGACTAGCCTCTATCGAGCAGTACTTC

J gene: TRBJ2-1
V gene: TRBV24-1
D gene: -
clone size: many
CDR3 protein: CATSSAQGMVNEQFF
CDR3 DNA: TGTGCCACCAGTTCGGCCCAGGGGATGGTTAATGAGCAGTTCTTC

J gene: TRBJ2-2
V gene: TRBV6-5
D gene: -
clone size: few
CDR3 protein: CASSSTAAGELFF
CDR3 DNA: TGTGCCAGCAGTTCCACCGCTGCCGGGGAGCTGTTTTTT

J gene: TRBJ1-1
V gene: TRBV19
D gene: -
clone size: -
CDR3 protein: CASIRNGNTEAFF
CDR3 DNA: TGTGCCAGTATTCGGAACGGAAACACTGAAGCTTTCTTT

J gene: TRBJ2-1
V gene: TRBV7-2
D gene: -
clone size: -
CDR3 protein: CASSWGRGSSYNEQFF
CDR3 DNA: TGTGCCAGCAGCTGGGGAAGGGGAAGCTCCTACAATGAGCAGTTCTTC

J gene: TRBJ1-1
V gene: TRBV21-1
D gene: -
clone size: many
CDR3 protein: CASSPGGRRACTEAFF
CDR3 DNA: TGTGCCAGCAGCCCCGGAGGGCGCAGGGCTTGCACTGAAGCTTTCTTT

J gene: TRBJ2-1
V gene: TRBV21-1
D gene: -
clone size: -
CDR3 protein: CASTPPADRVDNEQFF
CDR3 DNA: TGTGCCAGCACCCCCCCCGCGGACAGGGTAGACAATGAGCAGTTCTTC

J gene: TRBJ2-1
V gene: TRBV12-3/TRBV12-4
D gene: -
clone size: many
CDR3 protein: CASSTGTAEQFF
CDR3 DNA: TGTGCCAGCAGCACAGGGACCGCTGAGCAGTTCTTC

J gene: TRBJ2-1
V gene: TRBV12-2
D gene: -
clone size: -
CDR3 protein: CASRLSYNEQFF
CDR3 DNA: TGTGCAAGTCGCTTATCCTACAATGAGCAGTTCTTC

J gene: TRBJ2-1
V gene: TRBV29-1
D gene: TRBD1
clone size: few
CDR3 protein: CSVATGTGVYNEQFF
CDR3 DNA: TGCAGCGTAGCTACCGGGACAGGGGTGTACAATGAGCAGTTCTTC

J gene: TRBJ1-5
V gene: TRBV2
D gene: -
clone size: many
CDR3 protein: CASSGQNSNQPQHF
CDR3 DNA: TGTGCCAGCAGCGGGCAGAATAGCAATCAGCCCCAGCATTTT

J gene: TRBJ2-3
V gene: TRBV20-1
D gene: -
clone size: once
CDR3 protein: CSASLRGSNQPQYF
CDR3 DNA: TGCAGTGCTAGTCTTCGGGGTTCCAATCAGCCCCAGTATTTT

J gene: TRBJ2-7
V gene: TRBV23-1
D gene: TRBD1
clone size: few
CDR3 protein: CASSQSIGGTGVHEQYF
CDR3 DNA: TGCGCCAGCAGTCAATCTATAGGTGGGACAGGGGTCCACGAGCAGTACTTC

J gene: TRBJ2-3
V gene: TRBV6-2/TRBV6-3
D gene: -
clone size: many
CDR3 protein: CASSYSIVSDTQYF
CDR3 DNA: TGTGCCAGCAGTTACTCGATTGTGTCAGATACGCAGTATTTT

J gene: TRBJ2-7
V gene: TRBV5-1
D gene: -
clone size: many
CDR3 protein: CASSSADSRSSYEQYF
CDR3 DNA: TGCGCCAGCAGCTCGGCAGACAGTAGATCTTCCTACGAGCAGTACTTC

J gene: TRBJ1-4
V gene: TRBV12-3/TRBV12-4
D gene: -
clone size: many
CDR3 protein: CASSYGRSNEKLFF
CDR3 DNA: TGTGCCAGCAGTTACGGGCGAAGTAATGAAAAACTGTTTTTT

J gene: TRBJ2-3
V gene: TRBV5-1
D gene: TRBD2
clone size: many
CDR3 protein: CASSPAGGRTDTQYF
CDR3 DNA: TGCGCCAGCAGCCCAGCGGGAGGGCGCACAGATACGCAGTATTTT